These 13 T cell receptor beta chains came from one sample sequenced in a study of sequential checkpoint blockade in melanoma. The table came from immunoSEQ multiplex PCR; TCRdb's copy has only in-frame clones and leaves some out. The sample includes under 550 clones, 15% to 25% seen only once; the top ten take around 13%. Treatment denoted: randomized to nivolumab then ipilimumab (arm A) or the reverse (arm B). This specimen was tumor tissue (inferred from file names), taken from a patient given nivolumab and ipilimumab in sequence. Receptor source: a human donor with melanoma.

There are a few counts of this clone. The chain recombines TRBV10-2 with TRBJ1-6, with a tentative D call TRBD1 (6 bases). V gave up 3 bases and J gave up 8 bases, with 14 bases separating them. In germline, CDR1 is WSHSY, CDR2 SAAADI. This CDR3 has 15 amino acids. The chain's CDR3 is CASSDGQRGYSPLHF. As DNA, the CDR3 is TGCGCCAGCAGTGACGGACAGCGAGGGTATTCACCCCTCCACTTT.

The chain has TRBV6-8 and TRBJ1-2; 7 nucleotides agree with TRBD1. There are 15 residues in the CDR3. After removal of 10 bases from V and 4 bases from J, the junction contained 15 bases not matched to a gene. Looked up from germline, CDR1 is MNHGY and CDR2 is SAAAGT. CDR3 sequence reads: CAISPLQGTGYGYTF. The CDR3 DNA reads as TGTGCCATCAGCCCCCTACAGGGGACCGGCTATGGCTACACCTTC.

Only a few counts were recorded for this clone. The rearrangement joins TRBV6-8 to TRBJ2-1, with 9 nucleotides matching TRBD2. In germline, CDR1 is MNHGY, CDR2 SAAAGT. The trim removed 2 bases at V and 4 bases at J, leaving 6 bases unmatched. There are 16 residues in the CDR3. CDR3 sequence (DNA): TGTGCCAGCAGTTACGGGTTGGCGGGAGGGTACAATGAGCAGTTCTTC. This codes for CASSYGLAGGYNEQFF.

This clone was detected only a few times. The rearrangement uses TRBV7-5 and TRBJ1-3; the DNA was not compared with TRBD1, the D call given in the table. TRBV7-5 is tagged as a pseudogene. CDR3 length equals 17 residues. The CDR3 protein is CASSLGGQGVSGNTIYF. Written as DNA, the CDR3 is TGTGCCAGCAGCTTAGGGGGACAGGGCGTCTCTGGAAACACCATATATTTT.

This clone was picked up a small number of times. The CDR3 reads CASSPPVNPGTYGYTF. CDR3 coding DNA: TGTGCCAGCTCACCTCCGGTGAACCCGGGGACCTATGGCTACACCTTC. The V call is TRBV18, the J call TRBJ1-2; the D gene is possibly TRBD1 (5 bases). The CDR3 is 16 residues long. The V gene's germline CDR1 is KGHSH and CDR2 LQKENI. V was cut by 3 bases and J by 4 bases, with 18 bases left in between.

In its sample, this clone is large (0.1 to 1%). The V and J genes are TRBV6-8 and TRBJ2-6; D possibly corresponds to TRBD1 (6 bases). CDR1 and CDR2 from the germline V gene are MNHGY and SAAAGT. V was cut by 5 bases and J by 3 bases, with 14 bases left in between. CDR3 size: 16 residues. CDR3 region: CASSVQWGHGANVLTF. The CDR3 nucleotides are TGTGCCAGCAGTGTTCAATGGGGGCATGGGGCCAACGTCCTGACTTTC.

This clone rates as medium-sized (0.01 to 0.1%). The chain has TRBV11-3 and TRBJ2-5; TRBD2 matches at 13 bases. Losses at the gene ends were 2 bases for V and 4 bases for J; bases not matched to a gene: 1. The CDR3 covers 15 residues. Looked up from germline, CDR1 is SGHNT and CDR2 is YENEEA. In nucleotides, the CDR3 is TGTGCCAGCAGCTTAAGGACTAGCGGGGGAGAGACCCAGTACTTC. Residues: CASSLRTSGGETQYF.

The chain recombines TRBV23-1 with TRBJ2-7, with a tentative D call TRBD1 (6 bases). TRBV23-1 is designated an ORF whose function remains uncertain. Between the trimmed V and J ends, which lost 7 bases and 1 base, there was a span of 14 bases. This CDR3 contains 14 residues. CDR3 sequence: CASNTTGYSYEQYF. The CDR3 DNA reads TGCGCCAGCAACACCACAGGGTATTCCTACGAGCAGTACTTC.

This clone was found a few times. The rearrangement joins TRBV6-8 to TRBJ2-3, with 10 bases that match TRBD2. J lost 4 bases, V lost 5 bases, and 3 bases had no gene match. The length of the CDR3 is 14 residues. Germline values: CDR1 MNHGY, CDR2 SAAAGT. The CDR3 coding sequence is TGTGCCAGCAGTAGCGGGAGGGCCTCAGATACGCAGTATTTT. It specifies CASSSGRASDTQYF.

The rearrangement uses TRBV12-5 and TRBJ1-2; D ambiguous. This CDR3 is built from 13 residues. Per the germline V gene, CDR1 is LGHNT and CDR2 is FRNRAP. CDR3 loop: CASTEQTTHGYTF. CDR3 nucleotide sequence: TGTGCCAGCACCGAACAGACTACCCATGGCTACACCTTC.

This clone appeared a few times. CDR3 nucleotides: TGTGCCAGCAGCCAGTCCGCAGGGACCGGGGAGCTGTTTTTT. Residues: CASSQSAGTGELFF. The chain joins TRBV11-3 to TRBJ2-2, with D possibly being TRBD1 (5 bases). Germline CDR1 reads SGHNT; CDR2 reads YENEEA. The V end was cut by 5 bases, the J end by 5 bases, with 12 bases between. The CDR3 contains 14 residues. Full variable domain (remainder filled in from reference TRBV11-3 and TRBJ2-2): EAGVVQSPRYKIIEKKQPVAFWCNPISGHNTLYWYLQNLGQGPELLIRYENEEAVDDSQLPKDRFSAERLKGVDSTLKIQPAELGDSAVYLCASSQSAGTGELFFGEGSRLTVL.

This sequence joins TRBV19 and TRBJ1-1; the match to TRBD1 covers 11 bases. The CDR3 consists of 18 residues. Germline CDR1 LNHDA, CDR2 SQIVND (reference sequence). J gave up 1 base and V 7 bases, and 14 bases lay outside the gene matches. CDR3 bases: TGTGCCAGTAAACCGGGACAGGGGGAGTCTAAGGCGAACACTGAAGCTTTCTTT. Protein product: CASKPGQGESKANTEAFF.

This clone has just one count. The V call is TRBV5-1, the J call TRBJ1-1; 8 bases fit TRBD1. The germline CDR1 and CDR2 sequences are SGHRS and YFSETQ. The CDR3 has 16 residues. V lost 5 bases to trimming and J lost 0 bases; unmatched junction nucleotides: 9. CDR3 residues: CASRMTGAVLNTEAFF. The CDR3 DNA reads as TGCGCCAGCAGAATGACAGGGGCGGTTCTGAACACTGAAGCTTTCTTT.